This T cell receptor beta chain was profiled in a study of CD8+ T cells in alopecia areata (dated by TCRdb to 2016 to 2019). At the level of the whole study: The study used high-throughput TCRbeta sequencing to examine T cell clonal expansion in alopecia areata, in both the C3H/HeJ mouse model and human patients. Scalp clonality was compared across normal scalp (n=4), patchy alopecia areata scalp (n=8), and alopecia totalis/universalis scalp (n=8). The RNA source kit depended on sample type: the PAXgene miRNA kit for fixed scalp, the miRNeasy kit for PBMCs, and the RNeasy kit for mouse skin. TCRbeta CDR3 regions were amplified by immunoSEQ multiplex PCR using 35 Vbeta forward and 13 Jbeta reverse primers. Human TCRbeta sequencing covered scalp tissue and sorted CD4+ and CD8+ peripheral blood T cells from patchy and totalis/universalis alopecia areata patients and healthy controls. On the study overall, not on this receptor specifically: Resident alphabeta T cells in normal human skin are also sequenced, complicating scalp TCR repertoire analysis, unlike mouse skin dominated by gammadelta T cells. Compared with normal scalp, lesional scalp had higher clonality and more expanded CD8+ clones, particularly in alopecia totalis/universalis, a pattern that suggests antigenic drive. Shared TCR sequences between patients were less evident than in mice, which may be partly attributable to HLA diversity in the patient population.

Turning to this clone: What this receptor recognizes is not known. Per-base quality was not reported, and no clone a single base away is much larger than it.

The receptor library was made with the immunoSEQ multiplex PCR assay. RNA was extracted from all samples and reverse transcribed into cDNA as template for TCR sequencing. First-strand cDNA was synthesized using SuperScript III with a 2:1 mix of oligo-dT and random hexamers. A synthetic immune receptor repertoire was used to assess amplification bias, and residual bias was removed computationally. As for the authors' bioinformatics: Raw reads were preprocessed to remove errors, and CDR3 was defined according to IMGT conventions as the region from the conserved cysteine to phenylalanine. To get clonality, Shannon entropy was normalized by log2 of the number of productive unique TCRs and the result was subtracted from 1. Scalp TCRbeta sequences were cross-referenced with sorted blood CD4 and CD8 repertoires so that the CD4 or CD8 identity of scalp clones could be inferred. TCRdb obtained this table from immuneACCESS and retained in-frame rearrangements with V and J assigned. These tables miss some clones; where compared with another copy, unresolved V genes account for less than half of the shortfall, and the remainder is unexplained. V, J and clone size were drawn from that table, and D and trimming were deduced from the DNA. Within this sample are about 200,000 clones, with 56% of them counted one time only. The ten largest clonotypes hold 4.5% to 6% of the sample.

From the cysteine through the phenylalanine, the CDR3 covers 13 amino acids. Kept here is only the CDR3 DNA, which spans 39 bases and is read in frame from base 1. Via the germline V gene, CDR1 is SQVTM and CDR2 ANQGSEA. V sheds 4 bases and J sheds 7 bases, leaving 16 bases between their ends. PBMCs were isolated by density centrifugation and stained for CD3, CD4 and CD8, after which CD4+ and CD8+ T cells were sorted on a FACSAria. Scalp biopsies and blood samples were obtained from unaffected controls. The sequenced sample consisted of CD8+ T cells sorted from blood. The chain links TRBV29-1 with TRBJ1-1; D gene: possibly TRBD1, on 6 matching bases. This TCR came from a human donor in good health. The DNA sequence is TGCAGCGTTGTCCCCCAGGGGTACAGTGAAGCTTTCTTT. Translation gives CSVVPQGYSEAFF.